The subject of this entry is one TCR beta chain. This specimen belongs to a study of T cells in Graves' hyperthyroidism and ophthalmopathy. What was amplified from RNA transcripts were TCR beta CDR3 regions. First-round RT-PCR targeting the TCR CDR3 was performed with the HTBI primer set. Each CDR3 protein gets one entry after TCRdb re-called the multiplex PCR reads with MiXCR. This sample has roughly 500,000 distinct CDR3 sequences, with roughly 24% found just once. Germline trimming cut 4 bases from V and 7 bases from J; bases unmatched to any gene: 13. The CDR3 is made up of 15 amino acids. The V gene's germline CDR1 is SGHKS and CDR2 YYEKEE (reference sequence).

The sequence was obtained from a woman aged 25-40 years with Graves' ophthalmopathy. The sequenced sample was blood. V usage is TRBV5-5 and J usage is TRBJ2-5, with 7 bases fitting TRBD1. DNA for the CDR3: TGTGCCAGCAGCCGGATCGGGACAGCCCCGGGGACCCAGTACTTC. Its protein product is CASSRIGTAPGTQYF. Drawing the rest from reference TRBV5-5 and TRBJ2-5, the complete variable domain is DAGVTQSPTHLIKTRGQQVTLRCSPISGHKSVSWYQQVLGQGPQFIFQYYEKEERGRGNFPDRFSARQFPNYSSELNVNALLLGDSALYLCASSRIGTAPGTQYFGPGTRLLVL.